This passage covers 26 T cell receptor beta chains from one sample sequenced in a study of T cells in Graves' hyperthyroidism and ophthalmopathy. Amplification targeted TCR beta CDR3 regions from RNA transcripts. The HTBI primer set drove a first-round RT-PCR of the TCR CDR3. TCRdb re-derived calls from the multiplex PCR reads in MiXCR, one entry per CDR3 protein. Of hundreds of thousands of distinct CDR3 sequences in the sample, roughly 14% were seen once. Sample: blood. The receptors originated from a man aged 18-30 years with Graves' ophthalmopathy.

At least ten counts were recorded for this clonotype. The CDR3 DNA reads TGCGCCAGCAGCTTATGGGCGTTGGGCGATAATTCACCCCTCCACTTT. As protein: CASSLWALGDNSPLHF. The chain carries TRBV5-1 and TRBJ1-6; the D is unclear. Germline V gene sequence: CDR1 SGHRS, CDR2 YFSETQ. V lost 2 bases and J lost 5, with 14 bases in between. The CDR3 is made up of 16 amino acids.

This clonotype has at least ten counts. The V and J genes are TRBV12-3 or TRBV12-4 and TRBJ1-5, with D perhaps matching TRBD1 (6 bases). The CDR3 sequence is 15 residues long. The V end lost 1 base, the J end lost 3 bases, and 10 bases lay between the germline ends. The CDR3 bases are TGTGCCAGCAGTTTAGGGGGGGCCTCCAATCAGCCCCAGCATTTT. This translates into CASSLGGASNQPQHF.

For this clonotype: One end of the junction varies from germline; a read error may be responsible. This chain connects TRBV4-1 to TRBJ1-6; D gene uncertain. There are 15 residues in the CDR3. Germline V gives CDR1 MGHRA, CDR2 YSYEKL. The DNA of the CDR3 is TGCGCCAGCAGTCAAGCTGGACTCCCAAATTCACCCCTCCACTTT. Its protein product is CASSQAGLPNSPLHF.

In its sample, this clonotype was seen a few times. The J gene is TRBJ2-1, the V gene TRBV27; possibly TRBD1 or TRBD2 for D (5 bases each). Germline assignment: CDR1 MNHEY and CDR2 SMNVEV (reference sequence). This CDR3 contains 14 residues. Trimming removed 2 bases at V and 6 bases at J, with 11 bases between. CDR3 sequence: CASSLPGTGNEQFF. In nucleotides, the CDR3 is TGTGCCAGCAGTTTACCCGGGACGGGCAATGAGCAGTTCTTC.

This clonotype has only a few counts. The V gene is TRBV11-1, the J gene TRBJ2-7; D uncertain. The CDR3 has 14 residues. Germline loops: CDR1 SGHAT, CDR2 FQDESV (reference sequence). Between the trimmed V and J ends, which lost 5 bases and 3 bases, there was a span of 14 bases. In DNA, the CDR3 is TGTGCCAGCAGCCCGCCAAGGGTAAGCTACGAGCAGTACTTC. As protein: CASSPPRVSYEQYF.

This clonotype has at least ten counts. The chain uses TRBV3-1 and TRBJ2-5, with TRBD1 identical over 7 bases. This CDR3 contains 15 residues. In germline, CDR1 is LGHDT, CDR2 YNNKEL (reference sequence). The V segment lost 0 bases and the J segment 5 bases; nucleotides outside the gene matches: 6. CDR3: CASSQELTGVETQYF. The DNA for the CDR3 is TGTGCCAGCAGCCAAGAACTTACAGGGGTGGAGACCCAGTACTTC.

V is TRBV4-1 and J is TRBJ1-3; D remains unclear. The CDR3 length is 15 residues. V lost 0 bases to trimming and J lost 4 bases, with 10 bases between them. Germline values: CDR1 MGHRA, CDR2 YSYEKL. The CDR3 reads CASSQDPVPGNTIYF. DNA for the CDR3: TGCGCCAGCAGCCAAGATCCCGTTCCCGGAAACACCATATATTTT.

This clonotype was picked up a small number of times. The chain joins TRBV15 to TRBJ1-2, with D unresolved. Germline V lookup: CDR1 LNHNV, CDR2 YYDKDF (reference sequence). V was shortened by 0 bases and J by 2 bases, with 10 bases between the two germline ends. This CDR3 spans 15 amino acids. The CDR3 bases are TGTGCCACCAGCAGAGAATCAGGACCCAACTATGGCTACACCTTC. This gives the protein CATSRESGPNYGYTF.

This chain connects TRBV28 to TRBJ2-7; possibly TRBD2 for D (6 bases). Germline-derived CDR1 and CDR2 are MDHEN and SYDVKM. The CDR3 is 14 amino acids. Trimming removed 2 bases at V and 9 bases at J, with 17 bases between. The CDR3 sequence is CASSLTGGRRGQYF. CDR3 DNA sequence: TGTGCCAGCAGTTTAACCGGGGGTCGTCGCGGGCAGTACTTC.

This clonotype was picked up many times. V is TRBV5-1 and J is TRBJ1-4; TRBD1 matches 8 bases. Looked up from germline, CDR1 is SGHRS and CDR2 is YFSETQ. The length of the CDR3 is 14 residues. V lost 2 bases and J lost 7; bases outside the gene matches: 4. CDR3 amino acids: CASSFQGAGEKLFF. DNA for the CDR3: TGCGCCAGCAGCTTCCAGGGGGCCGGTGAAAAACTGTTTTTT.

This clonotype was recorded at least ten times. CDR3 amino acids: CASSGDRGDQPQHF. In nucleotides, the CDR3 is TGTGCCAGCAGTGGGGACAGGGGAGATCAGCCCCAGCATTTT. The rearrangement links TRBV6-1 to TRBJ1-5, with 10 bases fitting TRBD1. The CDR3 is 14 amino acids. Looked up from germline, CDR1 is MNHNS and CDR2 is SASEGT. Trimming removed 4 bases from V and 5 bases from J; junction bases left unmatched: 2.

The V and J genes are TRBV6-2 or TRBV6-3 and TRBJ1-2, with D unclear. CDR3 size: 12 residues. V was shortened by 8 bases and J by 3 bases, with 10 bases between the two germline ends. The germline V gene has CDR1 MNHEY and CDR2 SVGEGT. CDR3 protein: CASWAVDYGYTF. DNA of the CDR3: TGTGCCAGCTGGGCTGTGGACTATGGCTACACCTTC.

J is TRBJ2-7 and V is TRBV9, with 7 bases matching TRBD1. The germline CDR1 and CDR2 sequences are SGDLS and YYNGEE. The CDR3 runs 14 residues. The ends lost 2 bases at V and 2 bases at J; junction bases unmatched: 4. CDR3: CASSVGTATYEQYF. The CDR3 region has the DNA TGTGCCAGCAGCGTGGGGACAGCCACCTACGAGCAGTACTTC.

J is TRBJ2-1 and V is TRBV20-1; 9 nucleotides agree with TRBD2. CDR1 DFQATT and CDR2 SNEGSKA come from the germline V gene (reference sequence). Losses at the gene ends were 0 bases for V and 10 bases for J; bases not matched to a gene: 13. This CDR3 comprises 16 residues. CDR3 protein: CSARDLVAGAIGEQFF. The CDR3 DNA follows: TGCAGTGCTAGAGATCTGGTAGCGGGGGCCATCGGGGAGCAGTTCTTC.

The table lists this clonotype with many counts. The V call is TRBV7-9, the J call TRBJ2-7; 7 bases align to TRBD2. This CDR3 is 15 amino acids long. Germline trimming cut 0 bases from V and 0 bases from J; bases unmatched to any gene: 2. The germline V gene has CDR1 SEHNR and CDR2 FQNEAQ (reference sequence). The CDR3 region is CASSLAWGGSYEQYF. Written as DNA, the CDR3 is TGTGCCAGCAGCTTAGCATGGGGGGGCTCCTACGAGCAGTACTTC.

In this sample, this clonotype turned up many times. This sequence joins TRBV9 and TRBJ1-2; no firm D call. The germline V gene has CDR1 SGDLS and CDR2 YYNGEE. The CDR3 is 13 amino acids. V lost 3 bases, J lost 3 bases, and 9 bases lay in between. The CDR3 coding sequence is TGTGCCAGCAGCGCTTCAGATTACTATGGCTACACCTTC. Its protein product is CASSASDYYGYTF.

About this clonotype: A much larger clonotype is one base distant, so this may be a read error. The chain uses TRBV30 and TRBJ1-1; D unresolved. The CDR3 covers 13 residues. Trimming stripped 5 bases from V and 1 base from J, with 11 bases between. Germline CDR1 reads GTSNPN; CDR2 reads SVGIG (reference sequence). The CDR3, as DNA: TGTGCCTGGGCCCCCGCTAGGAACACTGAAGCTTTCTTT. It encodes CAWAPARNTEAFF.

As to this clonotype: This may be a read error: a much more frequent sequence differs by one nucleotide. J is TRBJ1-2 and V is TRBV27; 7 nucleotides agree with TRBD1. Per the germline V gene, CDR1 is MNHEY and CDR2 is SMNVEV (reference sequence). The CDR3 extends over 17 amino acids. This CDR3 reads CANSSGTVGLPSYGYTF. The CDR3 DNA reads as TGTGCCAACAGTTCGGGGACAGTCGGGCTGCCTAGCTATGGCTACACCTTC.

This chain uses TRBV5-1 with TRBJ1-1, with a weak D call TRBD1 (6 bases). The CDR3 has 17 residues. V was shortened by 1 base and J by 6 bases, with 22 bases between the two germline ends. Germline CDR1 reads SGHRS; CDR2 reads YFSETQ. The CDR3 nucleotides read TGCGCCAGCAGCTTGCGGGGGACGGAGGGGGGATGGGCTGAAGCTTTCTTT. Translation: CASSLRGTEGGWAEAFF.

There are many counts of this clonotype. V usage is TRBV27 and J usage is TRBJ2-2; no clear D gene. V was cut by 8 bases and J by 2 bases, with 12 bases left in between. The CDR3 spans 14 residues. Germline V gives CDR1 MNHEY, CDR2 SMNVEV (reference sequence). In DNA form, the CDR3 reads TGTGCCAGCCGTCCCAGCAGAAACACCGGGGAGCTGTTTTTT. Amino acids: CASRPSRNTGELFF.

This clonotype showed up many times. The chain uses TRBV6-1 and TRBJ1-5; D is unresolved. Germline V CDR1 and CDR2: MNHNS, SASEGT. With 5 bases removed from V and 2 bases from J, the gap between germline ends came to 10 bases. This CDR3 comprises 14 residues. The CDR3 nucleotides read TGTGCCAGCAGTTCGCTCAATCGCAATCAGCCCCAGCATTTT. Its translation: CASSSLNRNQPQHF.

A few counts support this clonotype. The V and J genes are TRBV5-6 and TRBJ2-7; the match to TRBD2 covers 11 bases. The CDR3 is 16 amino acids. The ends lost 2 bases at V and 2 bases at J; junction bases unmatched: 6. Germline V lookup: CDR1 SGHDT, CDR2 YYEEEE. The CDR3 is CASSLKLAGVPYEQYF. CDR3 coding DNA: TGTGCCAGCAGCTTAAAACTAGCGGGGGTTCCCTACGAGCAGTACTTC. Full variable domain (outside the CDR3, taken from reference TRBV5-6 and TRBJ2-7): DAGVTQSPTHLIKTRGQQVTLRCSPKSGHDTVSWYQQALGQGPQFIFQYYEEEERQRGNFPDRFSGHQFPNYSSELNVNALLLGDSALYLCASSLKLAGVPYEQYFGPGTRLTVT.

This chain uses TRBV19 with TRBJ1-6; D remains unclear. This CDR3 has 13 residues. The V gene's germline CDR1 is LNHDA and CDR2 SQIVND (reference sequence). The germline V and J ends were trimmed by 5 bases and 7 bases, with 9 bases remaining between them. CDR3 nucleotide sequence: TGTGCCAGTAGTTCCAGCGTGAATTCACCCCTCCACTTT. This codes for CASSSSVNSPLHF.

A few counts support this clonotype. The V call is TRBV19, the J call TRBJ1-2; tentative D call: TRBD1 (6 bases). CDR1 and CDR2 (germline): LNHDA, SQIVND (reference sequence). The CDR3 covers 14 residues. V lost 5 bases to trimming and J lost 5 bases, with 15 bases between them. CDR3 coding DNA: TGTGCCAGTAGTCGACAACAGGGTTGGTATGGCTACACCTTC. Translation gives CASSRQQGWYGYTF.

This clonotype was recorded at least ten times. This chain connects TRBV28 to TRBJ2-7; 10 bases align to TRBD2. The V gene's germline CDR1 is MDHEN and CDR2 SYDVKM. The V gene end was trimmed by 3 bases and the J gene end by 4 bases; junction bases not matched to a gene: 12. This CDR3 is built from 17 residues. The DNA of the CDR3 is TGTGCCAGCAGTTTGGGCCCCCGAGCGGGAGGGCCGTACGAGCAGTACTTC. It is translated as CASSLGPRAGGPYEQYF.

This clonotype was seen at least ten times. The chain uses TRBV27 and TRBJ2-3; D is perhaps TRBD1 (5 bases). This CDR3 is built from 14 residues. Germline V gives CDR1 MNHEY, CDR2 SMNVEV (reference sequence). The V gene lost 5 bases and the J gene lost 3 bases, with 12 bases spanning the gap. This CDR3 reads CASSPRAQTDTQYF. DNA for the CDR3: TGTGCCAGCAGTCCCAGGGCCCAGACAGATACGCAGTATTTT.